This passage covers 5 T cell receptor beta chains from one sample sequenced in a study of blood T cell repertoires in COVID-19. Sequencing was performed with immunoSEQ multiplex PCR; in TCRdb, only in-frame clones are kept and a portion is missing. This table has hundreds of thousands of clones, around 92% appearing once. The specimen was peripheral blood. These receptors were taken from a young woman with COVID-19, enrolled during active disease.

The V call is TRBV19, the J call TRBJ1-2; D is unclear. Trimming took 3 bases from V and 0 from J, leaving 14 bases between them. There are 16 residues in the CDR3. Germline-derived CDR1 and CDR2 are LNHDA and SQIVND (reference sequence). The CDR3 loop is CASSISWRRTNYGYTF. The CDR3 bases are TGTGCCAGTAGTATCTCATGGCGGAGAACTAACTATGGCTACACCTTC.

The chain recombines TRBV9 with TRBJ1-6; 9 nucleotides agree with TRBD1. The ends lost 0 bases at V and 7 bases at J; junction bases unmatched: 2. The germline gives CDR1 SGDLS, CDR2 YYNGEE. The CDR3 has 15 residues. The CDR3, as DNA: TGTGCCAGCAGCGTAGACAGGGGGCGGAATTCACCCCTCCACTTT. This gives the protein CASSVDRGRNSPLHF.

The V call is TRBV10-3, the J call TRBJ2-7; the match to TRBD2 covers 9 bases. V gave up 3 bases and J gave up 0 bases; unmatched junction bases: 6. The CDR3 is 16 amino acids. Germline V gives CDR1 ENHRY, CDR2 SYGVKD. The DNA for the CDR3 is TGTGCCATCAGTGACCCCGGGCGGGGGGGCTCCTACGAGCAGTACGTC. It codes for CAISDPGRGGSYEQYV.

This clone was detected a few times. The chain uses TRBV6-5 and TRBJ1-1; D is undetermined. V was clipped by 2 bases and J by 7 bases, with 17 bases between them. This CDR3 is built from 15 residues. The germline V gene has CDR1 MNHEY and CDR2 SVGAGI. The chain's CDR3 is CASSYLRVSGFEAFF. CDR3 sequence (DNA): TGTGCCAGCAGTTACCTGAGGGTTTCGGGGTTTGAAGCTTTCTTT.

The J gene is TRBJ1-4, the V gene TRBV6-6, with unresolved D. V lost 0 bases and J lost 4, with 3 bases in between. Germline V gene sequence: CDR1 MNHNY, CDR2 SVGAGI (reference sequence). This CDR3 region has 13 residues. CDR3 coding DNA: TGTGCCAGCAGTTACTCCAGTAATGAAAAACTGTTTTTT. Translating gives CASSYSSNEKLFF.